These 30 T cell receptor beta chains share one sample of origin, sequenced in a study of shared clonotypes between healthy human individuals. Generated by immunoSEQ multiplex PCR, the TCRdb table keeps only in-frame clones and is missing some. The data contain 2 million to 2.5 million clones, almost 96% of them seen just once; the ten biggest clones take up around 0.13%. The material sequenced was naive CD4+ T cells sorted from blood. Subset reported: CD45RA+ positively selected. Every receptor here comes from a man younger than 30 in good health.

V gene TRBV9 combines with J gene TRBJ1-6, with D tentatively TRBD1 (5 bases). Trimming left V 3 bases short and J 10 bases short, with 11 bases between. Germline V gives CDR1 SGDLS, CDR2 YYNGEE. This CDR3 contains 13 residues. In DNA form, the CDR3 reads TGTGCCAGCAGCGCAGGGTTGCAATCACCCCTCCACTTT. This gives the protein CASSAGLQSPLHF.

The gene calls are TRBV7-3 and TRBJ2-1; D tentatively fits TRBD1 or TRBD2 (6 bases each). Germline values: CDR1 SGHTA, CDR2 FQGTGA. CDR3 length: 14 residues. The V end lost 3 bases, the J end lost 8 bases, and 14 bases lay between the germline ends. The chain's CDR3 is CASSLQGGPYEQFF. Written as DNA, the CDR3 is TGTGCCAGCAGCTTGCAAGGGGGGCCCTATGAGCAGTTCTTC.

The rearrangement links TRBV6-9 to TRBJ2-7; 10 bases are a match to TRBD2. CDR3 length equals 12 residues. The V segment lost 11 bases and the J segment 3 bases; nucleotides outside the gene matches: 4. Germline V gene data show CDR1 as MNHGY and CDR2 as SVAAGI. The CDR3 DNA reads TGTGCCGAAGCTAGCGGGAGCTACGAGCAGTACTTC. Protein product: CAEASGSYEQYF.

The V gene is TRBV10-3, the J gene TRBJ2-3; TRBD1 matches 9 bases. Trimming cost V 10 bases and J 3 bases; bases outside gene matches: 8. The CDR3 runs 14 residues. The V gene's germline CDR1 is ENHRY and CDR2 SYGVKD. CDR3 sequence (DNA): TGTGCCACCCAGGGACAGGGCGAGACAGATACGCAGTATTTT. This sequence encodes CATQGQGETDTQYF.

Only a few counts were recorded for this clone. The CDR3 nucleotides are TGTGCCAGCAGCTTAGCGGGGACAGGGGGCCTAGGAGGCTACACCTTC. Its protein product is CASSLAGTGGLGGYTF. V is TRBV11-2 and J is TRBJ1-2; TRBD1 aligns across 12 bases. Per germline, CDR1 SGHAT and CDR2 FQNNGV. V dropped 1 base and J dropped 8; count of bases not matched to a gene: 8. This CDR3 comprises 16 residues. Combining the CDR3 with reference TRBV11-2 and TRBJ1-2 gives the whole variable domain EAGVAQSPRYKIIEKRQSVAFWCNPISGHATLYWYQQILGQGPKLLIQFQNNGVVDDSQLPKDRFSAERLKGVDSTLKIQPAKLEDSAVYLCASSLAGTGGLGGYTFGSGTRLTVV.

Comment on this clone: Different DNA sequences within this sample yield the same CDR3. The chain employs TRBV5-1 and TRBJ1-4; a possible D gene is TRBD1 (5 bases). Germline CDR1 is SGHRS and CDR2 is YFSETQ. CDR3 length equals 14 residues. Trimming removed 4 bases from V and 0 bases from J, with 7 bases in between. In nucleotides, the CDR3 is TGCGCCAGCAGCCCGACAGCAACTAATGAAAAACTGTTTTTT. Translated, it gives CASSPTATNEKLFF.

For the CDR3, the DNA is TGTGCCAGCAGCTTAGCTCTAGCGGGAGGAGCATCCGAGCAGTACTTC. Protein product: CASSLALAGGASEQYF. V usage is TRBV11-2 and J usage is TRBJ2-7; TRBD2 matches at 11 bases. This CDR3 is built from 16 residues. V was clipped by 1 base and J by 6 bases; unmatched bases: 8. Looked up from germline, CDR1 is SGHAT and CDR2 is FQNNGV. Full variable domain (missing parts from reference TRBV11-2 and TRBJ2-7): EAGVAQSPRYKIIEKRQSVAFWCNPISGHATLYWYQQILGQGPKLLIQFQNNGVVDDSQLPKDRFSAERLKGVDSTLKIQPAKLEDSAVYLCASSLALAGGASEQYFGPGTRLTVT.

The chain combines TRBV28 with TRBJ2-4, with 12 positions matching TRBD2. The trim removed 6 bases at V and 1 base at J, leaving 1 base unmatched. CDR3 size: 15 residues. Germline assignment: CDR1 MDHEN and CDR2 SYDVKM. The CDR3 reads CASRTSGGAKNIQYF. DNA of the CDR3: TGTGCCAGCAGGACTAGCGGGGGTGCCAAAAACATTCAGTACTTC.

The rearrangement joins TRBV4-1 to TRBJ2-1; D may be TRBD1 or TRBD2 (5 bases each). Looked up from germline, CDR1 is MGHRA and CDR2 is YSYEKL. V shed 1 base and J shed 12 bases, with 16 bases lying between them. The CDR3 covers 14 residues. CDR3 in amino acids: CASSQVWDAWAQFF. The CDR3, as DNA: TGCGCCAGCAGCCAAGTGTGGGACGCCTGGGCGCAGTTCTTC.

CDR3 sequence reads: CASRKEGLPYEQYF. CDR3 bases: TGTGCCAGCAGAAAGGAGGGACTACCCTACGAGCAGTACTTC. The genes are TRBV5-4 and TRBJ2-7, with TRBD2 identical over 7 bases. CDR3 length equals 14 residues. V shed 5 bases, J shed 2 bases, and the junction held 7 bases outside the gene matches. Germline values: CDR1 SGHNT, CDR2 YYREEE (reference sequence).

Concerning this clone itself: Within the sample, other DNA sequences also encode this same CDR3. The V gene is TRBV6-5, the J gene TRBJ1-1, with TRBD1 matching over 8 bases. The CDR3 has 15 residues. V shed 2 bases and J 1 base; nucleotides not matched to a gene: 3. Germline CDR1 MNHEY, CDR2 SVGAGI. CDR3 bases: TGTGCCAGCAGTTACCGCACAGGGGGGAACACTGAAGCTTTCTTT. It translates to CASSYRTGGNTEAFF.

The chain employs TRBV7-9 and TRBJ1-1; D possibly corresponds to TRBD1 (6 bases). CDR1 and CDR2 (germline): SEHNR, FQNEAQ (reference sequence). V was trimmed by 1 base and J by 5 bases, leaving 14 bases between them. The CDR3 covers 15 residues. The CDR3: CASSLVPQGWTEAFF. CDR3 nucleotide sequence: TGTGCCAGCAGCTTAGTCCCGCAGGGGTGGACTGAAGCTTTCTTT.

This clone was counted a single time. Written as DNA, the CDR3 is TGTGCCTGGAGTGTAACTACTTCCAAAGGGTTTACTGAAGCTTTCTTT. It yields the protein CAWSVTTSKGFTEAFF. The chain joins TRBV30 to TRBJ1-1, with D unresolved. The CDR3 has 16 amino acids. Germline V CDR1 and CDR2: GTSNPN, SVGIG (reference sequence). Trimming cost V 0 bases and J 5 bases, with 19 bases left between them. The whole variable domain, remainder taken from reference TRBV30 and TRBJ1-1, is SQTIHQWPATLVQPVGSPLSLECTVEGTSNPNLYWYRQAAGRGLQLLFYSVGIGQISSEVPQNLSASRPQDRQFILSSKKLLLSDSGFYLCAWSVTTSKGFTEAFFGQGTRLTVV.

In this sample, this clone turned up a few times. The same CDR3 is also encoded by other DNA sequences in this sample. V usage is TRBV10-3 and J usage is TRBJ1-6; the D is unclear. V dropped 4 bases and J dropped 5 bases, with 6 bases sitting between them. The CDR3 runs 13 residues. CDR1 is ENHRY, CDR2 SYGVKD, per germline. CDR3 sequence (DNA): TGTGCCATCAGTGGGGCCGATAATTCACCCCTCCACTTT. This codes for CAISGADNSPLHF.

V is TRBV5-1 and J is TRBJ2-7, with D uncertain. Trimming stripped 1 base from V and 2 bases from J, with 10 bases between. CDR3 size: 14 residues. Germline V gene data show CDR1 as SGHRS and CDR2 as YFSETQ. This chain's CDR3 is CASSLLGSPYEQYF. CDR3 DNA sequence: TGCGCCAGCAGCTTGTTGGGATCGCCCTACGAGCAGTACTTC.

This chain uses TRBV4-3 with TRBJ2-2; D unclear. Trimming took off 0 bases at V and 0 bases at J, with 8 bases between the two ends. Per the germline V gene, CDR1 is LGHNA and CDR2 is YSLEER. This CDR3 is built from 16 residues. The DNA for the CDR3 is TGCGCCAGCAGCCAAGATCGTCAGGCGAACACCGGGGAGCTGTTTTTT. It codes for CASSQDRQANTGELFF.

The chain recombines TRBV5-1 with TRBJ1-1; 8 nucleotides align to TRBD1. The J segment lost 1 base and the V segment lost 4 bases, leaving 9 bases of the junction unmatched. CDR3 size: 16 residues. The germline V gene encodes CDR1 SGHRS and CDR2 YFSETQ. CDR3 sequence: CASSPGPQGANTEAFF. The CDR3 region has the DNA TGCGCCAGCAGCCCAGGGCCCCAGGGGGCGAACACTGAAGCTTTCTTT.

V gene TRBV5-4 combines with J gene TRBJ1-6; possibly TRBD1 for D (5 bases). Trimming left V 3 bases short and J 10 bases short, with 23 bases between. Germline CDR1 is SGHNT and CDR2 is YYREEE (reference sequence). The CDR3 contains 17 residues. CDR3 in amino acids: CASSSGHTGASGSPLHF. CDR3 bases: TGTGCCAGCAGCTCTGGACACACGGGAGCAAGCGGGTCACCCCTCCACTTT.

This chain uses TRBV7-2 with TRBJ2-3, with a possible D match to TRBD2 (5 bases). CDR3 size: 12 residues. Trimming left V 8 bases short and J 8 bases short, with 14 bases between. The germline CDR1 and CDR2 sequences are SGHTA and FQGNSA. CDR3 in DNA: TGTGCCAGCGAACCCGGTGGAGGTACGCAGTATTTT. Translation: CASEPGGGTQYF. The complete variable domain, with remaining parts taken from reference TRBV7-2 and TRBJ2-3, reads GAGVSQSPSNKVTEKGKDVELRCDPISGHTALYWYRQSLGQGLEFLIYFQGNSAPDKSGLPSDRFSAERTGGSVSTLTIQRTQQEDSAVYLCASEPGGGTQYFGPGTRLTVL.

The rearrangement links TRBV11-2 to TRBJ2-5; D ambiguous. The V and J ends lost 2 bases and 1 base respectively, with 14 bases between them. The germline V gene has CDR1 SGHAT and CDR2 FQNNGV. The CDR3 extends over 16 amino acids. Here the CDR3 reads CASSLSVRTAQETQYF. Written as DNA, the CDR3 is TGTGCCAGCAGCTTATCAGTGCGGACGGCCCAAGAGACCCAGTACTTC.

The chain carries TRBV28 and TRBJ1-1; possibly TRBD1 for D (6 bases). The CDR3 consists of 12 residues. With 1 base removed from V and 11 bases from J, the gap between germline ends came to 11 bases. Germline CDR1 and CDR2: MDHEN and SYDVKM. The CDR3 reads CASSLSGQGAFF. The CDR3 DNA is TGTGCCAGCAGTTTATCTGGCCAGGGGGCTTTCTTT. Looking up the rest from reference TRBV28 and TRBJ1-1 gives the full variable domain: DVKVTQSSRYLVKRTGEKVFLECVQDMDHENMFWYRQDPGLGLRLIYFSYDVKMKEKGDIPEGYSVSREKKERFSLILESASTNQTSMYLCASSLSGQGAFFGQGTRLTVV.

This chain joins TRBV18 and TRBJ1-1; 7 nucleotides agree with TRBD1. Germline V lookup: CDR1 KGHSH, CDR2 LQKENI. The ends lost 0 bases at V and 1 base at J; junction bases unmatched: 11. The CDR3 consists of 18 residues. As DNA, the CDR3 is TGTGCCAGCTCACCACCGGGACAGAGTTTTCCTGGGAACACTGAAGCTTTCTTT. Its translation is CASSPPGQSFPGNTEAFF.

The chain employs TRBV10-3 and TRBJ1-2, with D perhaps matching TRBD1 (6 bases). The V end lost 4 bases, the J end lost 0 bases, and 18 bases lay between the germline ends. The CDR3 has 17 amino acids. Per germline, CDR1 ENHRY and CDR2 SYGVKD. The CDR3 protein is CAISAGGRASANYGYTF. The CDR3 DNA sequence: TGTGCCATCAGTGCCGGGGGCCGGGCGTCAGCTAACTATGGCTACACCTTC.

V gene TRBV5-1 combines with J gene TRBJ2-7; no firm D call. Between the trimmed V and J ends, which lost 1 base and 5 bases, there was a span of 10 bases. CDR1 and CDR2 from the germline V gene are SGHRS and YFSETQ. CDR3 length: 13 amino acids. CDR3 region: CASSLLGPDEQYF. CDR3 bases: TGCGCCAGCAGCTTGTTGGGTCCCGACGAGCAGTACTTC.

The genes are TRBV28 and TRBJ1-6, with 7 bases fitting TRBD1. The V gene end was trimmed by 8 bases and the J gene end by 5 bases; junction bases not matched to a gene: 6. CDR1 is MDHEN and CDR2 is SYDVKM in the germline V gene. The CDR3 spans 14 residues. CDR3 in amino acids: CASGDRVDNSPLHF. CDR3 DNA sequence: TGTGCCAGCGGAGACAGGGTCGATAATTCACCCCTCCACTTT.

For this clone: Other DNA sequences of this sample code for an identical CDR3. The chain is built from TRBV18 and TRBJ1-5; the match to TRBD1 covers 11 bases. Germline CDR1 and CDR2: KGHSH and LQKENI. The CDR3 covers 15 residues. The junction had 4 bases not matched to a gene; V was cut back by 3 bases and J by 6 bases. CDR3 DNA: TGTGCCAGCTCACCGGGACAGGGGGTGGGTCAGCCCCAGCATTTT. As protein: CASSPGQGVGQPQHF.

The rearrangement uses TRBV2 and TRBJ1-3; TRBD1 agrees at 7 bases. The CDR3 totals 17 residues. Losses at the gene ends were 8 bases for V and 0 bases for J; bases not matched to a gene: 13. Germline assignment: CDR1 SNHLY and CDR2 FYNNEI. CDR3 protein: CASGRQGTMISGNTIYF. The DNA for the CDR3 is TGTGCCAGCGGAAGACAGGGAACCATGATCTCTGGAAACACCATATATTTT.

A note on this clone: Other DNA sequences from this sample encode an identical CDR3 as well. The CDR3 region is CASSPGLEETQYF. The CDR3, as DNA: TGTGCCAGCTCACCCGGACTGGAAGAGACCCAGTACTTC. This rearrangement joins TRBV18 to TRBJ2-5; possible D gene TRBD2, 5 bases. Trimming cost V 3 bases and J 3 bases, with 8 bases left between them. The CDR3 covers 13 residues. CDR1 is KGHSH, CDR2 LQKENI, per germline. Drawing the rest from reference TRBV18 and TRBJ2-5, the complete variable domain is NAGVMQNPRHLVRRRGQEARLRCSPMKGHSHVYWYRQLPEEGLKFMVYLQKENIIDESGMPKERFSAEFPKEGPSILRIQQVVRGDSAAYFCASSPGLEETQYFGPGTRLLVL.

The chain recombines TRBV11-3 with TRBJ2-2; D is possibly TRBD1 or TRBD2 (5 bases each). Germline CDR1 and CDR2: SGHNT and YENEEA. V was pared by 8 bases and J by 6 bases, with 7 bases between. There are 11 residues in the CDR3. This CDR3 reads CASSGPGELFF. In DNA, the CDR3 is TGTGCCAGCTCGGGGCCCGGGGAGCTGTTTTTT. Filled out from reference TRBV11-3 and TRBJ2-2, the complete variable domain reads EAGVVQSPRYKIIEKKQPVAFWCNPISGHNTLYWYLQNLGQGPELLIRYENEEAVDDSQLPKDRFSAERLKGVDSTLKIQPAELGDSAVYLCASSGPGELFFGEGSRLTVL.

V usage is TRBV29-1 and J usage is TRBJ2-7; TRBD1 agrees at 8 bases. CDR3 length equals 12 residues. The germline V gene encodes CDR1 SQVTM and CDR2 ANQGSEA. V lost 4 bases and J lost 7; bases outside the gene matches: 6. The CDR3 region is CSVGTGTGEQYF. CDR3 bases: TGCAGCGTTGGGACAGGGACGGGGGAGCAGTACTTC.